The source of this T cell receptor beta chain is a study of identical twins. TCRdb analysed the 5' RACE reads with MiXCR anew, one entry per CDR3 protein. This sample has about 660,000 distinct CDR3 sequences, with 8% to 9% found just once. This clonotype has more than one count but fewer than ten. Its target is unknown. Study observations and caveats: Monozygotic twin pairs showed more out-of-frame TCR alpha sharing than models estimated. Invariant cells of the MAIT and iNKT types might have partly distorted the zero-insertion analyses. A lower insertion count was a feature of abundant cord blood beta clonotypes, with no such feature in memory repertoires.

These data were also reused for a study on yellow fever vaccine responses in identical twins. Turning to that study: The authors reported partly convergent, partly personalized vaccine responses in identical twins.

This sequence originates from a woman younger than 30 in good health. The sequenced sample consisted of PBMCs.

The CDR3 sequence: CASRGTANKGEQYF. The CDR3 nucleotides read TGTGCCAGCCGAGGGACCGCGAATAAGGGCGAGCAGTACTTC. This chain uses TRBV2 with TRBJ2-7; D assignment may be TRBD1 or TRBD2 (5 bases each). CDR1 and CDR2 from the germline V gene are SNHLY and FYNNEI. This CDR3 is built from 14 residues. Between the trimmed V and J ends, which lost 8 bases and 6 bases, there was a span of 20 bases.